This TCR beta chain was retrieved from a study of CD8 T cells in ankylosing spondylitis (dated by TCRdb to 2016 to 2017). Turning to the overall study: To find TCR variants linked to disease, the study profiled T cell receptor beta repertoires in ankylosing spondylitis patients and healthy donors. Peripheral blood samples were taken, and synovial fluid was additionally collected from ankylosing spondylitis patients. The whole study cohort included 85 to 120 healthy donors and under 30 ankylosing spondylitis patients. The investigation overall reported the following: According to the report, matched synovial fluid samples from ankylosing spondylitis patients were significantly enriched for the disease-linked clones. Blood from ankylosing spondylitis patients appeared to be characterized by a TCR beta motif composed of about 8 highly homologous amino acid variants. The disease-linked clones showed a CD8+ phenotype and occurred at relatively low frequencies in peripheral blood. Some TCR beta motif variants had previously been reported in synovial fluid and blood of reactive arthritis patients, which suggested common disease-initiation mechanisms.

The sequencer was an Illumina HiSeq 2500. Quantitative 5'-RACE with molecular barcodes was the method used to prepare the TCR beta libraries. In the paper's pipeline: Disease-linked TCR variants were identified with a new computational method built on a probabilistic model of VDJ rearrangement. TCRdb passed the public sequencing reads through fastp at Q25 and MiXCR, retaining productive beta sequences. Entries that share a CDR3 protein sequence are merged under the most common genes and DNA. TCRdb, rather than the study authors, made the V and J calls. The sample table shows 130,000 or so distinct CDR3 sequences, and more than 9.5% are seen once. Less than 5% of the sample is taken by the ten largest. Notes on this clonotype: This clone's antigen is unknown. No base qualities exist here, and no much larger clone lies one base off it.

The CDR3 runs 12 amino acids, cysteine and phenylalanine included. Only the CDR3 part of the read is kept: 36 bases, read in frame from the first base. Between the V and J ends, shortened by 1 base and 6 bases respectively, the junction contains 3 bases. CDR1 and CDR2, per the germline V gene, are MDHEN and SYDVKM. This clonotype was obtained from a female donor with ankylosing spondylitis or in good health (not recorded which). Sequencing was done on a sample of blood, either unsorted or a sorted T cell fraction (not recorded which). The rearranged chain carries TRBV28 and TRBJ2-2; the D gene lacks a confident call. The sequenced DNA: TGTGCCAGCAGTTTATTTCCCGGGGAGCTGTTTTTT. It specifies CASSLFPGELFF.